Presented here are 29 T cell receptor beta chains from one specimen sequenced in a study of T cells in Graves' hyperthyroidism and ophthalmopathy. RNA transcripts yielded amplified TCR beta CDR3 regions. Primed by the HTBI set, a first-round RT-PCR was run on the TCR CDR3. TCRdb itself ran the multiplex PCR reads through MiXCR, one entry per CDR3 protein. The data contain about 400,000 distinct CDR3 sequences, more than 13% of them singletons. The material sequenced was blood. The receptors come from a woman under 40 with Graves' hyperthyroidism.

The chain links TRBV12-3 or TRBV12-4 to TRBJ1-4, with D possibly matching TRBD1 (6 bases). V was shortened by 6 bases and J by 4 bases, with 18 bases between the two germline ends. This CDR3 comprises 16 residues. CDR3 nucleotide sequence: TGTGCCAGCAGCCGCAGGGGCGGTCAGGGTAATGAAAAACTGTTTTTT. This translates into CASSRRGGQGNEKLFF.

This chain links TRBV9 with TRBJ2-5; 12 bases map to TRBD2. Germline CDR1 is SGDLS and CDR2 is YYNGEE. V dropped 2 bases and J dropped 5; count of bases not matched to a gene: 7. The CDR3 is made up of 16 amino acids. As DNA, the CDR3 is TGTGCCAGCAGCGTGAGGGAGCTAGCGGGAGGGGAGACCCAGTACTTC. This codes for CASSVRELAGGETQYF.

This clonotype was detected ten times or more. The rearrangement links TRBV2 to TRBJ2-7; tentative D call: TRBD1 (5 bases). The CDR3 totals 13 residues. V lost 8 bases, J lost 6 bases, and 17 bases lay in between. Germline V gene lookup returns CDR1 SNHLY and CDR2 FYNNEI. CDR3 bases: TGTGCCAGCGGGGTCGACAGTGCCGTCGAGCAGTACTTC. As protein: CASGVDSAVEQYF.

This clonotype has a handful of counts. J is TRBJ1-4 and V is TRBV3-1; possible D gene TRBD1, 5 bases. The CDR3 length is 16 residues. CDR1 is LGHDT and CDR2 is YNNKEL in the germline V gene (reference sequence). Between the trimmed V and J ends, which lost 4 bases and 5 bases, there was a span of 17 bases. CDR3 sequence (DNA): TGTGCCAGCAGCCCTACCTTGACACGGGGGAATGAAAAACTGTTTTTT. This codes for CASSPTLTRGNEKLFF.

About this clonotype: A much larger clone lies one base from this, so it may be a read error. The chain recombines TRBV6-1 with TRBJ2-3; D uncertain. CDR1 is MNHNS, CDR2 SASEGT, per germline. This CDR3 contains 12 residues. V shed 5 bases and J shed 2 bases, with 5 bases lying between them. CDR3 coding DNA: TGTGCCAGCAGTTCCTACACAGATACGCAGTATTTT. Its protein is CASSSYTDTQYF.

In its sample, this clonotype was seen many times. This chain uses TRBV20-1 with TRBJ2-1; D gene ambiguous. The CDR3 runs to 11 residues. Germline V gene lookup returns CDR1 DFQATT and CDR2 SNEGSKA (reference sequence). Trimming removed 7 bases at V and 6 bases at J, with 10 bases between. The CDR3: CSEMGSNEQFF. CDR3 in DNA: TGCAGTGAGATGGGGTCCAATGAGCAGTTCTTC.

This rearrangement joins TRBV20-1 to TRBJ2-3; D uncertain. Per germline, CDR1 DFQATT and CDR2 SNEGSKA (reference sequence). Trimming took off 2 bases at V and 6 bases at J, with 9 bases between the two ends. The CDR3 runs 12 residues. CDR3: CSARLELDTQYF. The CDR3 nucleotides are TGCAGTGCTAGATTAGAGCTGGATACGCAGTATTTT.

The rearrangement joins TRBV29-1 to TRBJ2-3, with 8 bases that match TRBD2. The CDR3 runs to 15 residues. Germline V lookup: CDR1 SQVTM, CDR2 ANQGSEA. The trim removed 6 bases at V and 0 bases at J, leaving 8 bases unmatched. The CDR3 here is CSVDGTSVSTDTQYF. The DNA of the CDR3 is TGCAGCGTGGACGGGACTAGTGTTAGCACAGATACGCAGTATTTT.

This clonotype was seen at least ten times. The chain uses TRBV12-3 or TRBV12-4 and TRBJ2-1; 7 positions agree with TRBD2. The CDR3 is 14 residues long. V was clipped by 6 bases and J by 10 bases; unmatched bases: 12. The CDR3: CASRPGWTGGEQFF. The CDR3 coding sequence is TGTGCCAGCAGACCCGGTTGGACCGGGGGGGAGCAGTTCTTC.

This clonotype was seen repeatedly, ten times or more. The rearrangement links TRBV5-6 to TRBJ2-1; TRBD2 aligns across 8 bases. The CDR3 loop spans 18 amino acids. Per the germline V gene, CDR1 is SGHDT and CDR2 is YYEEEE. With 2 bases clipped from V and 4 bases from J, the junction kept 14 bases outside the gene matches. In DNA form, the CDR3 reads TGTGCCAGCAGCTTCGTGACGTCTTGGAGCGGGAGTTACAATGAGCAGTTCTTC. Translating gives CASSFVTSWSGSYNEQFF.

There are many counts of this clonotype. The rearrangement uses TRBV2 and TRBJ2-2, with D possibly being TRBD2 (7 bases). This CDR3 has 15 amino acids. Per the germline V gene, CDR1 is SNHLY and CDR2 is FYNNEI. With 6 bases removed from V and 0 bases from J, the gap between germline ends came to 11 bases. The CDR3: CASSWGGSNTGELFF. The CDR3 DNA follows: TGTGCCAGCAGCTGGGGGGGCTCGAACACCGGGGAGCTGTTTTTT.

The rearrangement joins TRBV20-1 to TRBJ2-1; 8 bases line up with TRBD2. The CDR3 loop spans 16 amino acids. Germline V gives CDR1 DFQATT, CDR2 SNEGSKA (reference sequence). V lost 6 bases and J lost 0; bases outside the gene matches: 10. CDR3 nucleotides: TGCAGTGCGCCAAGGGGCGGGAGGACCTCCTACAATGAGCAGTTCTTC. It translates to CSAPRGGRTSYNEQFF.

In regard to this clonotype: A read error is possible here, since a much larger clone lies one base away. CDR3 region: CATSLGFEQYF. CDR3 nucleotide sequence: TGTGCCACCAGTTTGGGTTTCGAGCAGTACTTC. The genes are TRBV24-1 and TRBJ2-7; no clear D gene. This CDR3 contains 11 residues. The germline V and J ends were trimmed by 6 bases and 6 bases, with 8 bases remaining between them. Germline assignment: CDR1 KGHDR and CDR2 SFDVKD.

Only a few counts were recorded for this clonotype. The CDR3: CASSIEGGGGWRNTEAFF. CDR3 nucleotide sequence: TGTGCCAGTAGTATAGAGGGAGGGGGCGGTTGGAGGAACACTGAAGCTTTCTTT. V usage is TRBV19 and J usage is TRBJ1-1, with 7 bases aligning to TRBD1. The J segment lost 1 base and the V segment lost 0 bases, leaving 11 bases of the junction unmatched. Germline assignment: CDR1 LNHDA and CDR2 SQIVND (reference sequence). The CDR3 length is 18 residues.

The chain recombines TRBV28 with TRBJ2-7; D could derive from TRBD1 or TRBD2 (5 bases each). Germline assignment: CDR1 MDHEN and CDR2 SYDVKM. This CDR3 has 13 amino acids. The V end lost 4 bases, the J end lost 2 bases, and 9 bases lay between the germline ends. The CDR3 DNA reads TGTGCCAGCAGTTCCGGGGCTCCCTACGAGCAGTACTTC. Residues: CASSSGAPYEQYF.

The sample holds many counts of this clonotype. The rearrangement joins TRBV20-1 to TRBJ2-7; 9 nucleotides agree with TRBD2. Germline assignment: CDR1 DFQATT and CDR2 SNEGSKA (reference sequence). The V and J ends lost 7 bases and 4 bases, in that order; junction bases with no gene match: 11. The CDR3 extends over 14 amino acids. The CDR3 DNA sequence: TGCAGTGTACCCCTCGCGGGAGGGCCTTACGAGCAGTACTTC. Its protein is CSVPLAGGPYEQYF.

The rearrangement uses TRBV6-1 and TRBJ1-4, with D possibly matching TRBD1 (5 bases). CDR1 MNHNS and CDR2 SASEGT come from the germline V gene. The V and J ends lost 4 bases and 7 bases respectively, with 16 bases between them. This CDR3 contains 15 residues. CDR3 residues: CASSGMGDWIEKLFF. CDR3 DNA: TGTGCCAGCAGTGGGATGGGGGATTGGATTGAAAAACTGTTTTTT.

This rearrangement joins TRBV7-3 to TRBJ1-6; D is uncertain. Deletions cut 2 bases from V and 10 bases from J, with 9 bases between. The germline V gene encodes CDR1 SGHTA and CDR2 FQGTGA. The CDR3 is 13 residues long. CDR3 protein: CASSLGVASPLHF. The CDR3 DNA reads TGTGCCAGCAGCTTAGGGGTTGCATCACCCCTCCACTTT.

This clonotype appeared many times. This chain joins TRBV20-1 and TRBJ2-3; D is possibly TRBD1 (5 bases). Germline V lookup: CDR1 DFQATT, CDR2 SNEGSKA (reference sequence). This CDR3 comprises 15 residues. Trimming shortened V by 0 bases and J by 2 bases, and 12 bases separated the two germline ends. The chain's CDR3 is CSARDSGHSTDTQYF. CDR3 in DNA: TGCAGTGCTAGAGATTCTGGACACTCCACAGATACGCAGTATTTT.

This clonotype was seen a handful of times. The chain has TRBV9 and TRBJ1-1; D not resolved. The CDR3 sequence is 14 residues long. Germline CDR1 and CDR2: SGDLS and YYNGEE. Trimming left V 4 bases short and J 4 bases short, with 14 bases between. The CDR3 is CASSPEMARTEAFF. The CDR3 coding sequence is TGTGCCAGCAGCCCAGAAATGGCCCGCACTGAAGCTTTCTTT.

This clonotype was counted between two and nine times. This CDR3 reads CSGAGASFGETQYF. The CDR3 DNA sequence: TGCAGCGGAGCCGGAGCCTCATTCGGGGAGACCCAGTACTTC. V and J are TRBV29-1 and TRBJ2-5; no clear D gene. CDR3 size: 14 residues. V was cut by 7 bases and J by 5 bases, with 20 bases left in between. The germline V gene has CDR1 SQVTM and CDR2 ANQGSEA. The complete variable domain, with remaining parts taken from reference TRBV29-1 and TRBJ2-5, reads SAVISQKPSRDICQRGTSLTIQCQVDSQVTMMFWYRQQPGQSLTLIATANQGSEATYESGFVIDKFPISRPNLTFSTLTVSNMSPEDSSIYLCSGAGASFGETQYFGPGTRLLVL.

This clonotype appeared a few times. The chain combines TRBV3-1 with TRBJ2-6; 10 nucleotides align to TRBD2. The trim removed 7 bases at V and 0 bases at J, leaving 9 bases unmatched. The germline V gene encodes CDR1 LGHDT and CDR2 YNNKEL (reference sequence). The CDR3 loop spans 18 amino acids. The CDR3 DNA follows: TGTGCCAGCACACCTTGGACTAGCGGAATCTCTGGGGCCAACGTCCTGACTTTC. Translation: CASTPWTSGISGANVLTF.

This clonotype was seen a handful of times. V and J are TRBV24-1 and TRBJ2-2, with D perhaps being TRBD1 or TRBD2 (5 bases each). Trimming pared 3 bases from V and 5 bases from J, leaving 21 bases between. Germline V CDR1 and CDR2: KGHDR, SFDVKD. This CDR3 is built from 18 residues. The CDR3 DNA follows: TGTGCCACCAGTGATCCCCTAGCCGGGACCACCCATACCGGGGAGCTGTTTTTT. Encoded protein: CATSDPLAGTTHTGELFF.

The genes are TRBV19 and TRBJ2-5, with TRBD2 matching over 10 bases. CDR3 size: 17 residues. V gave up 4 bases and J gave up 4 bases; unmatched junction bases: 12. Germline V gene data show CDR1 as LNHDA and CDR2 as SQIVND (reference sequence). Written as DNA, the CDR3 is TGTGCCAGTAGTAGCCGACGCAGCGGGAGGGCGGGAGAGACCCAGTACTTC. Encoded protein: CASSSRRSGRAGETQYF. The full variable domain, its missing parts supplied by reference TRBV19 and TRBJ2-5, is DGGITQSPKYLFRKEGQNVTLSCEQNLNHDAMYWYRQDPGQGLRLIYYSQIVNDFQKGDIAEGYSVSREKKESFPLTVTSAQKNPTAFYLCASSSRRSGRAGETQYFGPGTRLLVL.

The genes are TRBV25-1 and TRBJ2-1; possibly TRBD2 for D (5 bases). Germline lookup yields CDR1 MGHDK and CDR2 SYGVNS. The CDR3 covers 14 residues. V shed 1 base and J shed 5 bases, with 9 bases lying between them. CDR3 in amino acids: CASSEFGNNNEQFF. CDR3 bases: TGTGCCAGCAGTGAATTCGGGAACAACAATGAGCAGTTCTTC. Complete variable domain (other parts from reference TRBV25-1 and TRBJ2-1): EADIYQTPRYLVIGTGKKITLECSQTMGHDKMYWYQQDPGMELHLIHYSYGVNSTEKGDLSSESTVSRIRTEHFPLTLESARPSHTSQYLCASSEFGNNNEQFFGPGTRLTVL.

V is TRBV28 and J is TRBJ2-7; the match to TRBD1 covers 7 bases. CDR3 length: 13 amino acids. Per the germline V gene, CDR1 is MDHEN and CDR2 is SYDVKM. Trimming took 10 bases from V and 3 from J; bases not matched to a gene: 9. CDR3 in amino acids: CATTTGIRYEQYF. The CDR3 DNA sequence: TGTGCCACCACGACAGGGATCCGCTACGAGCAGTACTTC.

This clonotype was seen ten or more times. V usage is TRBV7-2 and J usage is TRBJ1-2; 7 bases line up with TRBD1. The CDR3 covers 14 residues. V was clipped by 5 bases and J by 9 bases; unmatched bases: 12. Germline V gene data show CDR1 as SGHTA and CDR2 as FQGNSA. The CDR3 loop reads CASSTTGTAGRYTF. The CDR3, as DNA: TGTGCCAGCAGCACGACCGGGACAGCCGGACGCTACACCTTC.

The CDR3 spells CASSPAASGTPNTGELFF. The CDR3 nucleotides are TGTGCCAGCAGCCCTGCAGCAAGCGGGACACCTAACACCGGGGAGCTGTTTTTT. The rearrangement joins TRBV14 to TRBJ2-2; tentative D call: TRBD2 (7 bases). Germline V gives CDR1 SGHDN, CDR2 FVKESK. This CDR3 spans 18 amino acids. The germline V and J ends were trimmed by 4 bases and 2 bases, with 20 bases remaining between them.

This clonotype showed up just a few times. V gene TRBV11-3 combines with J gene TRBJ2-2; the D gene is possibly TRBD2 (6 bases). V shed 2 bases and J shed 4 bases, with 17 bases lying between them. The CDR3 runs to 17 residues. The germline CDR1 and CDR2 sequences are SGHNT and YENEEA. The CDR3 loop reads CASSLLCRELGTGELFF. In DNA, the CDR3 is TGTGCCAGCAGCTTATTGTGCCGGGAGCTTGGCACCGGGGAGCTGTTTTTT.